These T cell receptor beta chains were read from a single sample in a study of blood T cell repertoires in COVID-19. Assay used: immunoSEQ multiplex PCR; TCRdb lists only in-frame clones, some missing. Seen here are around 130,000 clones, around 85% observed once, and the top ten hold 15% to 20%. Specimen: peripheral blood. The receptors were gathered from a woman aged 45-59 years who had recovered from COVID-19. Both conserved end residues are part of each CDR3. D genes are given only for firm matches. Rows may omit the clone size; those that give it use once, few, many or a size class.

V	D	size	J	CDR3	DNA
TRBV24-1	TRBD2	NA	TRBJ2-3	CATTDSGRGVDTQYF	TGTGCCACCACCGATAGCGGGAGGGGAGTAGATACGCAGTATTTT
TRBV28	NA	NA	TRBJ1-2	CATTVNYGYTF	TGTGCCACGACAGTTAACTATGGCTACACCTTC
TRBV9	NA	NA	TRBJ1-3	CASSVSDSSGNTIYF	TGTGCCAGCAGCGTATCAGACAGCTCTGGAAACACCATATATTTT
TRBV6-4	NA	NA	TRBJ2-3	CASSASGSTDTQYF	TGTGCCAGCAGTGCGAGCGGAAGCACAGATACGCAGTATTTT
TRBV14	NA	once	TRBJ2-7	CASSPPGSAFNEQYF	TGTGCCAGCAGCCCCCCGGGTAGCGCCTTTAACGAGCAGTACTTC
TRBV4-1	NA	NA	TRBJ1-4	CASSQGPLHRGSTNEKLFF	TGCGCCAGCAGCCAAGGACCCCTCCACCGGGGGTCAACTAATGAAAAACTGTTTTTT
TRBV18	NA	NA	TRBJ2-7	CASSPPGRGYEQYF	TGTGCCAGCTCACCACCCGGGAGAGGGTACGAGCAGTACTTC
TRBV9	TRBD2	NA	TRBJ2-2	CASSVGSGGNPGELFF	TGTGCCAGCAGCGTAGGAAGCGGGGGGAACCCCGGGGAGCTGTTTTTT
TRBV6-5	TRBD1	few	TRBJ2-2	CASSSTRDRAGELFF	TGTGCCAGCAGTTCTACTCGAGACAGGGCCGGGGAGCTGTTTTTT
TRBV4-2	NA	NA	TRBJ1-4	CASSQEGRGGSTNEKLFF	TGTGCCAGCAGCCAAGAGGGGAGGGGAGGGTCAACTAATGAAAAACTGTTTTTT
TRBV16	TRBD1	NA	TRBJ2-1	CASSEIDRGNEQFF	TGTGCCAGCAGCGAAATCGACAGGGGAAATGAGCAGTTCTTC
TRBV5-1	NA	few	TRBJ2-3	CASSLGHRDPGTDTQYF	TGCGCCAGCAGCTTGGGGCACAGGGATCCAGGCACAGATACGCAGTATTTT
TRBV24-1	TRBD1	NA	TRBJ2-2	CAPTTGQGANTGELFF	TGTGCCCCAACGACGGGACAGGGGGCGAACACCGGGGAGCTGTTTTTT
TRBV15	NA	NA	TRBJ1-1	CATSRGTAKGTEAFF	TGTGCCACCAGCAGAGGGACAGCAAAGGGTACTGAAGCTTTCTTT
TRBV5-1	TRBD1	NA	TRBJ2-3	CASSSRGGSDTQYF	TGCGCCAGCAGCTCCAGAGGGGGCTCAGATACGCAGTATTTT
TRBV18	TRBD2	NA	TRBJ2-5	CASSPRTSVQETQYF	TGTGCCAGCTCCCCGAGGACTAGCGTCCAAGAGACCCAGTACTTC
TRBV30	NA	NA	TRBJ1-1	CAWSAGWDTEAFF	TGTGCCTGGAGTGCAGGATGGGACACTGAAGCTTTCTTT
TRBV5-1	TRBD2	few	TRBJ2-1	CASSLGPLAGGTNEQFF	TGCGCCAGCAGCTTGGGGCCACTAGCGGGGGGCACCAATGAGCAGTTCTTC
TRBV7-3	NA	many	TRBJ2-1	CASSQDLDAGVGLGGYNEQFF	TGTGCCAGCAGCCAGGACCTCGATGCAGGGGTGGGTCTCGGTGGCTACAATGAGCAGTTCTTC
TRBV11-3	TRBD2	few	TRBJ2-4	CASSDGSVGGSKNIQYF	TGTGCCAGCAGCGACGGTTCGGTCGGGGGGTCCAAAAACATTCAGTACTTC
TRBV2	NA	NA	TRBJ2-5	CASSPGVETQYF	TGTGCCTCGAGCCCAGGGGTAGAGACCCAGTACTTC
TRBV2	TRBD2	NA	TRBJ2-1	CASSERTSIPEQFF	TGTGCCAGCAGTGAAAGGACTAGTATCCCTGAGCAGTTCTTC
TRBV6-5	NA	NA	TRBJ1-5	CASRGNSNQPQHF	TGTGCCAGCCGGGGGAATAGCAATCAGCCCCAGCATTTT
TRBV29-1	NA	NA	TRBJ2-5	CSVSGSRETQYF	TGCAGCGTATCAGGGTCGCGAGAGACCCAGTACTTC
TRBV2	NA	NA	TRBJ2-2	CASRDDRFGNTGELFF	TGTGCCAGCAGGGATGACAGGTTCGGGAACACCGGGGAGCTGTTTTTT
TRBV18	NA	few	TRBJ1-5	CASSPRRDQPQHF	TGTGCCAGCTCACCACGGCGGGATCAGCCCCAGCATTTT
TRBV10-3	NA	once	TRBJ2-7	CAISEAAYEQYF	TGTGCCATCAGTGAAGCTGCCTACGAGCAGTACTTC
TRBV20-1	NA	NA	TRBJ2-7	CSASSQGNSYEQYF	TGCAGTGCTAGTTCGCAGGGGAACTCCTACGAGCAGTACTTC
TRBV5-1	TRBD1	NA	TRBJ1-1	CASSLRTGLSEAFF	TGCGCCAGCAGCCTGAGGACAGGCTTGTCTGAAGCTTTCTTT
TRBV5-1	TRBD1	NA	TRBJ2-5	CASSFRDREGETQYF	TGCGCCAGCAGCTTTCGGGACAGGGAAGGAGAGACCCAGTACTTC
TRBV7-9	NA	NA	TRBJ1-1	CASSPGGSTEAFF	TGTGCCAGCAGCCCGGGAGGGAGCACTGAAGCTTTCTTT
TRBV5-4	TRBD1	NA	TRBJ2-2	CASSLGGTGGTGELFF	TGTGCCAGCAGCTTGGGGGGGACAGGGGGCACCGGGGAGCTGTTTTTT
TRBV9	NA	NA	TRBJ2-5	CASSVGFGHTQETQYF	TGTGCCAGCAGCGTAGGGTTCGGACATACCCAAGAGACCCAGTACTTC
TRBV19	TRBD2	NA	TRBJ2-3	CASSIMTSGGRSTDTQYF	TGTGCCAGTAGTATTATGACTAGCGGGGGGCGTAGCACAGATACGCAGTATTTT
TRBV7-9	TRBD1	NA	TRBJ1-4	CASSSGQGNEKLFF	TGTGCCAGCAGCTCGGGACAGGGGAATGAAAAACTGTTTTTT
TRBV13	NA	NA	TRBJ2-3	CASSLTLGLPRAVRLGTQYF	TGTGCCAGCAGCTTAACCCTTGGACTGCCCCGGGCGGTGAGGTTGGGTACGCAGTATTTT
TRBV19	TRBD2	NA	TRBJ2-5	CASSIDNSGVETQYF	TGTGCCAGTAGTATAGATAATAGCGGGGTTGAGACCCAGTACTTC
TRBV7-8	NA	NA	TRBJ2-3	CASSLRGPTDTQYF	TGTGCCAGCAGCTTGCGGGGCCCCACAGATACGCAGTATTTT
TRBV9	TRBD2	NA	TRBJ2-1	CASSKKIAGADAEQFF	TGTGCCAGCAGCAAAAAAATAGCGGGGGCGGATGCGGAGCAGTTCTTC
TRBV19	NA	NA	TRBJ2-7	CASSIGGAGAEQYF	TGTGCCAGTAGTATAGGGGGCGCAGGGGCCGAGCAGTACTTC
TRBV7-6	TRBD2	NA	TRBJ2-1	CASSPAALAGGYNEQFF	TGTGCCAGCAGCCCCGCCGCCCTAGCGGGAGGCTACAATGAGCAGTTCTTC
TRBV18	TRBD1	once	TRBJ1-2	CASSPRGQANYGYTF	TGTGCCAGCTCACCGCGCGGACAGGCTAACTATGGCTACACCTTC
TRBV6-5	NA	NA	TRBJ2-4	CASSYSEASAKNIQYF	TGTGCCAGCAGTTACTCCGAGGCTTCCGCCAAAAACATTCAGTACTTC
TRBV25-1	NA	NA	TRBJ2-5	CASSSNRAFNQETQYF	TGTGCCAGCAGTTCTAACAGGGCTTTCAACCAAGAGACCCAGTACTTC
TRBV2	TRBD1	NA	TRBJ1-6	CASSRQGATNSPLHF	TGTGCCAGCAGTCGACAGGGCGCTACTAATTCACCCCTCCACTTT
TRBV3-1/TRBV3-2	NA	NA	TRBJ2-2	CASSYIRGTGELFF	TGTGCCAGCAGTTATATACGGGGCACCGGGGAGCTGTTTTTT
TRBV25-1	TRBD1	NA	TRBJ1-1	CASIGDREAFF	TGTGCCAGCATAGGGGACAGAGAAGCTTTCTTT
TRBV4-2	NA	NA	TRBJ2-7	CASSQSGHSNYEQYF	TGTGCCAGCAGCCAATCGGGACATTCTAATTACGAGCAGTACTTC
TRBV2	TRBD1	once	TRBJ2-3	CASSDVTWTGTTDTQYF	TGTGCCAGCAGTGACGTAACTTGGACAGGGACCACAGATACGCAGTATTTT
TRBV19	NA	NA	TRBJ1-2	CASSDRSGGYTF	TGTGCCAGTAGTGATAGGAGTGGCGGCTACACCTTC
TRBV4-3	NA	NA	TRBJ2-7	CASSQGGTSYEQYF	TGCGCCAGCAGCCAAGGGGGCACCTCCTACGAGCAGTACTTC
TRBV19	NA	NA	TRBJ1-6	CASSPPIGSYNSPLHF	TGTGCCAGTAGTCCACCCATCGGCTCCTATAATTCACCCCTCCACTTT
TRBV15	NA	NA	TRBJ1-5	CATSSEGGINQPQHF	TGTGCCACCAGCAGCGAGGGAGGGATCAATCAGCCCCAGCATTTT